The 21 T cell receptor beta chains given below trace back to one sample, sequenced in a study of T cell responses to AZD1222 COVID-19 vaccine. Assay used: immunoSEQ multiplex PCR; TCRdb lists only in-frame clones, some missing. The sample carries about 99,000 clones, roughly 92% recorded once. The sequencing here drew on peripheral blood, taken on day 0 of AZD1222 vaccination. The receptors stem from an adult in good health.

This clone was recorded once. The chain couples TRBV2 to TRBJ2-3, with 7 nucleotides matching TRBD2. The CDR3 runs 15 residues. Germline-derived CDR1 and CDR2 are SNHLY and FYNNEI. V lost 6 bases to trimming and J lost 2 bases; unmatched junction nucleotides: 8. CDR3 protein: CASSLNSGHTDTQYF. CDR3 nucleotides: TGTGCCAGCAGCCTAAATAGCGGGCACACAGATACGCAGTATTTT.

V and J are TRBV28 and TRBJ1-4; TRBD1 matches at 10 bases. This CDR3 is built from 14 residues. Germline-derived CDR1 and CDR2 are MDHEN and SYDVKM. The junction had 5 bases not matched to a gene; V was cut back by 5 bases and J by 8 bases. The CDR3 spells CASSRQGAREKLFF. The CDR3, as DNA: TGTGCCAGCAGTCGACAGGGGGCTCGGGAAAAACTGTTTTTT.

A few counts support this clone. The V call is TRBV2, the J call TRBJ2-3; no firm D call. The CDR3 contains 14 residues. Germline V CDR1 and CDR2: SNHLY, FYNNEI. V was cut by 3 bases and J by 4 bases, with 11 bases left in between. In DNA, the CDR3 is TGTGCCAGCAGTGACGGACGGCAGGCAGATACGCAGTATTTT. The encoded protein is CASSDGRQADTQYF.

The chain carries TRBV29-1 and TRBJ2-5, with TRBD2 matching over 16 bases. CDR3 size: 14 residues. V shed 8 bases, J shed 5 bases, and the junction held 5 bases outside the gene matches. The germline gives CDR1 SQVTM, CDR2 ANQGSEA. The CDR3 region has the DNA TGCAGCACGCCGGGACTAGCGGGAGGGGAGACCCAGTACTTC. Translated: CSTPGLAGGETQYF.

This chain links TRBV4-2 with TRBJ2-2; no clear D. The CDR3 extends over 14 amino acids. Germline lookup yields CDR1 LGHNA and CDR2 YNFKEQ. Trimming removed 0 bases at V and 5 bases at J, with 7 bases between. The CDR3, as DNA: TGTGCCAGCAGCCAAGATAGTGGTACCGGGGAGCTGTTTTTT. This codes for CASSQDSGTGELFF.

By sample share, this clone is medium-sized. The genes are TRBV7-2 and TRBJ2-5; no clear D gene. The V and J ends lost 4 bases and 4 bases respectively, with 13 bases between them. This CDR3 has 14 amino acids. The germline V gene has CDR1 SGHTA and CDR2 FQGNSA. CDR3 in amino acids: CASSSWAQGETQYF. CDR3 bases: TGTGCCAGCAGCTCGTGGGCCCAAGGAGAGACCCAGTACTTC.

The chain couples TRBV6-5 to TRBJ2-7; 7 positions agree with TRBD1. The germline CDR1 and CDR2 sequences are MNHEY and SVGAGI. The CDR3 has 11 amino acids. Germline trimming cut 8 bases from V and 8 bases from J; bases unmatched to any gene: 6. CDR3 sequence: CASSTGPKQYF. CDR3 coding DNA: TGTGCCAGCTCGACAGGGCCTAAGCAGTACTTC.

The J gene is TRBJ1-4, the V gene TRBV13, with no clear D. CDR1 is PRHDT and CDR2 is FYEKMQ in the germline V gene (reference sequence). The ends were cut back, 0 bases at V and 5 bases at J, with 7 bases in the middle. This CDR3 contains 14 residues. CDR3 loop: CASSLGRRNEKLFF. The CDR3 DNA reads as TGTGCCAGCAGCTTAGGGAGGAGGAATGAAAAACTGTTTTTT.

As DNA, the CDR3 is TGTGCCAGCAGCCGCGGTACTAGATCAGATACGCAGTATTTT. Protein sequence: CASSRGTRSDTQYF. The chain carries TRBV6-6 and TRBJ2-3; D might be TRBD2 (5 bases). The germline gives CDR1 MNHNY, CDR2 SVGAGI (reference sequence). V gave up 6 bases and J gave up 4 bases, with 14 bases separating them. The CDR3 has 14 residues.

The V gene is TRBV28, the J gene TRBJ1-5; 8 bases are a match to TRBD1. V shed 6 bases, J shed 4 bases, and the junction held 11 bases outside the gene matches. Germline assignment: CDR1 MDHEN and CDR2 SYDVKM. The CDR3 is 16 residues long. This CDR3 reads CASRPSWTGTNQPQHF. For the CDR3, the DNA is TGTGCCAGCAGGCCCTCGTGGACAGGGACGAATCAGCCCCAGCATTTT.

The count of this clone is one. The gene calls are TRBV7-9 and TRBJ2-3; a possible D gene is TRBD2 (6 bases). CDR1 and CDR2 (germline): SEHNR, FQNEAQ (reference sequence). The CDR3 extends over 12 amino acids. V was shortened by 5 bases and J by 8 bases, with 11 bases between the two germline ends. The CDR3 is CASSQTGGTQYF. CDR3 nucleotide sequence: TGTGCCAGCAGCCAGACCGGGGGTACGCAGTATTTT.

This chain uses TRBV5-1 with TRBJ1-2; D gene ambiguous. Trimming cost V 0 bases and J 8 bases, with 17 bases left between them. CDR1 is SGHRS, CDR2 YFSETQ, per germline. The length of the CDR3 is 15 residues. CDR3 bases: TGCGCCAGCAGCTTGGATTTGGGGTGGTTCTCGGGCTACACCTTC. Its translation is CASSLDLGWFSGYTF.

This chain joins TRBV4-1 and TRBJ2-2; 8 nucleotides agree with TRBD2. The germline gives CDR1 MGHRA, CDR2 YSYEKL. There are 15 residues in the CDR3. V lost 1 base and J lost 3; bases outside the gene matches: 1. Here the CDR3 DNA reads TGCGCCAGCAGCCAAGGACTAGCGTACACCGGGGAGCTGTTTTTT. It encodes CASSQGLAYTGELFF.

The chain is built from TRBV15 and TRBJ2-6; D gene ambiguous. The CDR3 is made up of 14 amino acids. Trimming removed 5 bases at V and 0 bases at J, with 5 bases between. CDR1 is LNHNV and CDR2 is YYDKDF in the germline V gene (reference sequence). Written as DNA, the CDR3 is TGTGCCACCAGCGATACCTCTGGGGCCAACGTCCTGACTTTC. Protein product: CATSDTSGANVLTF.

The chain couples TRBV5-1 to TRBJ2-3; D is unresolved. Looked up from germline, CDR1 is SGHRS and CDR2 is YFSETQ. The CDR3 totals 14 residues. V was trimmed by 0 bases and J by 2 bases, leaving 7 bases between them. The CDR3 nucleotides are TGCGCCAGCAGCTTGGGCGCAGTCACAGATACGCAGTATTTT. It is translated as CASSLGAVTDTQYF.

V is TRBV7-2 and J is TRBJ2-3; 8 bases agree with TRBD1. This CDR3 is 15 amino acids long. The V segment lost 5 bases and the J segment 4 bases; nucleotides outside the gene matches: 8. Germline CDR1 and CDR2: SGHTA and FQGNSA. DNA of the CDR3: TGTGCCAGCAGCAACAGACAGGGGAGTGCAGATACGCAGTATTTT. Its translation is CASSNRQGSADTQYF.

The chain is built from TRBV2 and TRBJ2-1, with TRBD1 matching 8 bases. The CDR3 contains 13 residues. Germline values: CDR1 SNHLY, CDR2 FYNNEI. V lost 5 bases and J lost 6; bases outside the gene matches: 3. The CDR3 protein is CASSPRGLNEQFF. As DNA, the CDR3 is TGTGCCAGCAGTCCCAGGGGGCTCAATGAGCAGTTCTTC.

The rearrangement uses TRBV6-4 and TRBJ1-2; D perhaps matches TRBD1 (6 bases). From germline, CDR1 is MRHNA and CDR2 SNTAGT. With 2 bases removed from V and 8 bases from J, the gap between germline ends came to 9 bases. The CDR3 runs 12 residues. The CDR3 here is CASSDTGTGYTF. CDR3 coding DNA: TGTGCCAGCAGTGACACAGGGACAGGCTACACCTTC.

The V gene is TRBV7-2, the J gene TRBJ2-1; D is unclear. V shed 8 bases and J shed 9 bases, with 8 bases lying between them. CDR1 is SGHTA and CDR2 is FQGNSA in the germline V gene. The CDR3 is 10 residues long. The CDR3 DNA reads TGTGCCAGCTCCCTGGGTGAGCAGTTCTTC. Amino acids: CASSLGEQFF.

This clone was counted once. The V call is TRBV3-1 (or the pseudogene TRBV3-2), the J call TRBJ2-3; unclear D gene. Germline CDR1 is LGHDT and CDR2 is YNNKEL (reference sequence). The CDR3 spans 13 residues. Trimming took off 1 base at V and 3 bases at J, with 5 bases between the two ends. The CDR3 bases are TGTGCCAGCAGCCAAGTAGTTACAGATACGCAGTATTTT. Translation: CASSQVVTDTQYF.

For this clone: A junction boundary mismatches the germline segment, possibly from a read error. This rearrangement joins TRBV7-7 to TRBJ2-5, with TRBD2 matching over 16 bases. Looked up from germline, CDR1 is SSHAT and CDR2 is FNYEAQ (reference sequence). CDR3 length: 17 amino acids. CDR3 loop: CASSPGLAGGPRETQYF. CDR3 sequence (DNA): TGTGCTAGCAGCCCGGGACTAGCGGGAGGGCCCCGAGAGACCCAGTACTTC. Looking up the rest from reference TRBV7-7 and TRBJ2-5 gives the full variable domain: GAGVSQSPRYKVTKRGQDVTLRCDPISSHATLYWYQQALGQGPEFLTYFNYEAQPDKSGLPSDRFSAERPEGSISTLTIQRTEQRDSAMYRCASSPGLAGGPRETQYFGPGTRLLVL.